Reported below is one T cell receptor beta chain. The CDR3 runs to 13 residues. The junction had 5 bases not matched to a gene; V was cut back by 7 bases and J by 6 bases. CDR1 is SNHLY and CDR2 is FYNNEI in the germline V gene. This sample is part of a study of control samples from healthy donors and cancer patients. Some clones are missing from TCRdb's copy, which holds only in-frame ones; the method was immunoSEQ multiplex PCR. The sample contains around 90,000 clones, about 85% of which appear only once. The chain employs TRBV2 and TRBJ1-2, with 10 bases lining up with TRBD1. The sequence was collected from a woman in her forties in good health. The specimen sequenced was blood. CDR3 sequence: CASTRQGADGYTF. The CDR3 DNA reads as TGTGCCAGCACCCGACAGGGGGCGGATGGCTACACCTTC.